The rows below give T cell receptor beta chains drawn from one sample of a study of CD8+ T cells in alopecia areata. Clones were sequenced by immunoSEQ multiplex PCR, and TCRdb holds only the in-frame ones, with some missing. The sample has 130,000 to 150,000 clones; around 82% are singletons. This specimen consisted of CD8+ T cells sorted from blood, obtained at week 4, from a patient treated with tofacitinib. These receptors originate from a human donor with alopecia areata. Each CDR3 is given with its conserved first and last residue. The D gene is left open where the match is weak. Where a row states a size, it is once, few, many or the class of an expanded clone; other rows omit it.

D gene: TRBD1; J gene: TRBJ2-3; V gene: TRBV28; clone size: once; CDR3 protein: CASSLPQGVGTDTQYF; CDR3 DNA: TGTGCCAGCAGTCTCCCCCAGGGGGTCGGGACAGATACGCAGTATTTT
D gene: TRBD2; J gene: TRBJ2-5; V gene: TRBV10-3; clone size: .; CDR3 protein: CAISDVAGGPQETQYF; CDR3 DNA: TGTGCCATCAGTGACGTAGCGGGGGGCCCCCAAGAGACCCAGTACTTC
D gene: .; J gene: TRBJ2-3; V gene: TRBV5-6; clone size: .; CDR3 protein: CASSADPDTQYF; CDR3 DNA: TGTGCCAGCAGCGCCGACCCAGATACGCAGTATTTT
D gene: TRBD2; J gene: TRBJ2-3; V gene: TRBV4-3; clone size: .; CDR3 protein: CASSHHQRGISQYF; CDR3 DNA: TGCGCCAGCAGCCACCACCAGCGGGGGATCTCGCAGTATTTT
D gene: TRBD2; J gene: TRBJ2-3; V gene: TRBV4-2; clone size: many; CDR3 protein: CASSQDPTSGGPGSDTQYF; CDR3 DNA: TGTGCCAGCAGCCAAGATCCCACTAGCGGGGGGCCGGGTTCAGATACGCAGTATTTT
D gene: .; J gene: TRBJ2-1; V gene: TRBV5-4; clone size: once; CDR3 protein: CASSPGTDHEQFF; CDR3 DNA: TGTGCCAGCAGCCCGGGTACGGATCATGAGCAGTTCTTC
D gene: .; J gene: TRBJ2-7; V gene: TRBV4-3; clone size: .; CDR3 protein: CASSQDRAGHYEQYF; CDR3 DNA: TGCGCCAGCAGCCAAGATCGGGCCGGTCACTACGAGCAGTACTTC
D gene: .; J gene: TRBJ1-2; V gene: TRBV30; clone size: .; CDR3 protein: CAWSVTGSGYTF; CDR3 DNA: TGTGCCTGGAGTGTTACGGGATCTGGCTACACCTTC
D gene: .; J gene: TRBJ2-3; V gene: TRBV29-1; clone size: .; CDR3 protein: CSAVAETEGSTDTQYF; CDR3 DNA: TGCAGCGCCGTAGCGGAAACGGAAGGAAGCACAGATACGCAGTATTTT
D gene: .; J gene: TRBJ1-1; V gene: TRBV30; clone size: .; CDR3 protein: CAWSVQGNTEALF; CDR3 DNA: TGTGCCTGGAGTGTACAAGGGAACACTGAAGCTCTCTTT
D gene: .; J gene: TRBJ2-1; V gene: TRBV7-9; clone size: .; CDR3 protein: CASTRVLNNEQFF; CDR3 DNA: TGTGCCAGCACTAGGGTCTTGAACAATGAGCAGTTCTTC
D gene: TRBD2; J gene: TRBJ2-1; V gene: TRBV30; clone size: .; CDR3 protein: CAWSEGGSLYNEQFF; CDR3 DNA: TGTGCCTGGAGTGAGGGAGGGTCCCTCTACAATGAGCAGTTCTTC
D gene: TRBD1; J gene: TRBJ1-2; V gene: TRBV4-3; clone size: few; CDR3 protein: CASSQDGTGGSGYTF; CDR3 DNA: TGCGCCAGCAGCCAAGATGGGACAGGGGGTAGCGGCTACACCTTC
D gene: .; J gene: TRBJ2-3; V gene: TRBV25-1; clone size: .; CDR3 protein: CASSEWGHTDTQYF; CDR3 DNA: TGTGCCAGCAGTGAATGGGGACACACAGATACGCAGTATTTT
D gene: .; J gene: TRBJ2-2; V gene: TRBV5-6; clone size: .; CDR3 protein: CATSLRHFSNTGELFF; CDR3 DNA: TGTGCCACCAGCCTGCGTCATTTTTCGAACACCGGGGAGCTGTTTTTT
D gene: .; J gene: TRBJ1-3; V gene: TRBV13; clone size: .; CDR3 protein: CASSLGLFGGSSNLNSGNTIYF; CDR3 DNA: TGTGCCAGCAGCTTAGGGCTTTTCGGCGGCAGCTCTAACCTTAACTCTGGAAACACCATATATTTT
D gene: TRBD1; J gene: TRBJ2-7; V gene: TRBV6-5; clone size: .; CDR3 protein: CASSYLRDSFYGQYF; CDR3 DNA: TGTGCCAGCAGTTACTTACGGGACAGCTTCTACGGGCAGTACTTC
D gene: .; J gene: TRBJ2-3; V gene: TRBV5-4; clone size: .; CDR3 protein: CASSLSALGTDTQYF; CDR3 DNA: TGTGCCAGCAGCTTGTCTGCTCTTGGCACAGATACGCAGTATTTT
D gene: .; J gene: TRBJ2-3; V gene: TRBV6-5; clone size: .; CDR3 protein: CASSYSNGGRTDTQYF; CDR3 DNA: TGTGCCAGCAGTTACTCGAACGGGGGACGCACAGATACGCAGTATTTT
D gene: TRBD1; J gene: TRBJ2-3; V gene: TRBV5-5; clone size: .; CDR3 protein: CASSPGTGETDTQYF; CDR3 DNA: TGTGCCAGCAGCCCTGGGACAGGCGAGACAGATACGCAGTATTTT
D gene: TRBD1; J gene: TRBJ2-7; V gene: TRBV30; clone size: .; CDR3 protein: CAWTSGQGADEQYF; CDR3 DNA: TGTGCCTGGACATCGGGACAGGGGGCTGACGAGCAGTACTTC
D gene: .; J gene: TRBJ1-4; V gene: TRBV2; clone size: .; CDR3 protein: CASSVETGRFNEKLFF; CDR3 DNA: TGTGCCAGCAGCGTCGAAACCGGGAGATTTAATGAAAAACTGTTTTTT
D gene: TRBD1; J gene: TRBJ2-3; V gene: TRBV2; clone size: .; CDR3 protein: CASSEAGVGTVPSTDTQYF; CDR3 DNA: TGTGCCAGCAGTGAAGCCGGGGTAGGGACAGTTCCTAGCACAGATACGCAGTATTTT
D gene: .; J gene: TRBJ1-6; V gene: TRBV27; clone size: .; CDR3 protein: CASSFKASYNSPLHF; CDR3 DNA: TGTGCCAGCAGTTTTAAAGCGTCCTATAATTCACCCCTCCACTTT
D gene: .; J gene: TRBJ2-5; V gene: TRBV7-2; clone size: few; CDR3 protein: CASSFAGYGETQYF; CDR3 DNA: TGTGCCAGCAGCTTTGCGGGGTACGGGGAGACCCAGTACTTC
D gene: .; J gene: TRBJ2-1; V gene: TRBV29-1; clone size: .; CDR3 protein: CSVVGVLSFEQFF; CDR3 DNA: TGCAGCGTTGTGGGGGTTTTGTCGTTTGAGCAGTTCTTC
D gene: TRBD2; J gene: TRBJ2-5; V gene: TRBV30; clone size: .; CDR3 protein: CAWKGWGGETQYF; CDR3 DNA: TGTGCCTGGAAGGGCTGGGGGGGAGAGACCCAGTACTTC
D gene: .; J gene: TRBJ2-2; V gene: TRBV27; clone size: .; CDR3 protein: CASSLSVTTGELFF; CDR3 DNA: TGTGCCAGCAGTTTATCCGTAACCACCGGGGAGCTGTTTTTT
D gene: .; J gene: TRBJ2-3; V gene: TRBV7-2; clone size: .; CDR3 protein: CASSLGTGRFRPTDTQYF; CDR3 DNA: TGTGCCAGCAGCTTGGGGACGGGGAGATTCCGGCCCACAGATACGCAGTATTTT